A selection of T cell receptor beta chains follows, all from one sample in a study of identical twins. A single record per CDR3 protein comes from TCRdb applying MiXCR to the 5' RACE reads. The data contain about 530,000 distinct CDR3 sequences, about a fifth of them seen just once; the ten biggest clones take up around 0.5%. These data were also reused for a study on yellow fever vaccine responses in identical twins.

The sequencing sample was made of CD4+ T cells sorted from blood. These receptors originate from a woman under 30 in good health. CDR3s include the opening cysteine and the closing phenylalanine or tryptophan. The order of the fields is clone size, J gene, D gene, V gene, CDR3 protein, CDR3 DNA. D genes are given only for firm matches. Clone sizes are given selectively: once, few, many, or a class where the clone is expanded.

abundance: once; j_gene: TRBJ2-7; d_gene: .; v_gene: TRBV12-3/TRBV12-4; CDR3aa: CASSLLASTYNEQYF; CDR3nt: TGTGCCAGCAGTTTACTAGCATCTACCTACAATGAGCAGTACTTC
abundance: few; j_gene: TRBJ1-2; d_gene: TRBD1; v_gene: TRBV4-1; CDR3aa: CASSHPRDSYGYTF; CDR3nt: TGCGCCAGCAGCCACCCCCGGGACAGCTATGGCTACACCTTC
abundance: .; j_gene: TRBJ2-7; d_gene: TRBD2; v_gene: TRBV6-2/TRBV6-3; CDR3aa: CASRRTSGVYEQYF; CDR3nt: TGTGCCAGCAGGCGGACTAGCGGGGTTTACGAGCAGTACTTC
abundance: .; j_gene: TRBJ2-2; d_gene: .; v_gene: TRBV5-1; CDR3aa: CASSYPTSNTGELFF; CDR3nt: TGCGCCAGCAGCTATCCGACTTCGAACACCGGGGAGCTGTTTTTT
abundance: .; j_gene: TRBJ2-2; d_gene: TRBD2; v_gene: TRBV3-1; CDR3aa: CASSQPGLDRTGELFF; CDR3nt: TGTGCCAGCAGCCAACCGGGACTAGATCGCACCGGGGAGCTGTTTTTT
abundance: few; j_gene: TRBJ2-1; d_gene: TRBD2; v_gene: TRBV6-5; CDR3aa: CASSYSGGGSYNEQFF; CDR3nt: TGTGCCAGCAGTTACTCTGGGGGGGGGTCCTACAATGAGCAGTTCTTC
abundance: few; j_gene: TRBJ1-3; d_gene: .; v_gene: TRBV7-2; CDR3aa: CASSPFWGADTIYF; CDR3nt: TGTGCCAGCAGCCCATTCTGGGGGGCGGACACCATATATTTT
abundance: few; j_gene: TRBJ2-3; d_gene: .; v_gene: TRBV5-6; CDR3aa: CASSLAPLLGTQYF; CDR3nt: TGTGCCAGCAGCTTGGCCCCCCTATTAGGCACGCAGTATTTT
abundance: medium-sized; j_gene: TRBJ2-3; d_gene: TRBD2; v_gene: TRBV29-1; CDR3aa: CSVEAGVGGTQYF; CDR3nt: TGCAGCGTTGAGGCGGGAGTGGGTGGTACGCAGTATTTT
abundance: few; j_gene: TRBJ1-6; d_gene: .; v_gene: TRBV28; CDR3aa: CASSLNGWDSPLHF; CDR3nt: TGTGCCAGCAGTTTAAACGGGTGGGATTCACCCCTCCACTTT